This TCR beta chain was captured in a study of HIV-infected patients and healthy controls. Study background: About 75% of the sixteen became undetectable by the second bleed, and all after another year of therapy.

About 500 ng RNA was reverse transcribed with alpha and beta constant-region primers. Using multiplexing indices, alpha and beta chain libraries were generated apart by chain-specific third strand synthesis. TCRdb passed the 5' RACE reads through MiXCR, listing each CDR3 protein once. The table shows approximately 10,000 distinct CDR3 sequences, with approximately 5.9% occurring only once. V was trimmed by 4 bases and J by 4 bases, leaving 10 bases between them. CDR1 is MRHNA, CDR2 SNTAGT, per germline. CDR3 size: 13 residues. Ten or more counts support this clonotype. Antiretroviral therapy had run roughly three months, about 14 weeks, before follow-up blood collection. No cell fractionation was done, so the repertoire covers all unsorted peripheral blood T cells.

The sequencing used blood, collected during antiretroviral therapy. This chain connects TRBV6-4 to TRBJ1-2; D unresolved. The sequence derives from an adult with HIV infection. The donor label of this sample is uncertain. CDR3 amino acids: CASSAPVFYGYTF. The CDR3 DNA reads TGTGCCAGCAGTGCCCCGGTTTTCTATGGCTACACCTTC.